This T cell receptor (beta chain) appears in the sequencing data of a study of CD4+ T cells in melanoma (dated by TCRdb to between 2020 and 2023). For context, the study as a whole: The study examined neoantigen-specific CD4+ T cells in human melanoma. The full study reports these points: The report described a correlation between neoantigen-specific CD4+ T cells and the function of CD8+ T cells, macrophages and B cells. Diverse differentiation states were reported to be shown by neoantigen-specific CD4+ T cells in melanoma.

In regard to this clone: Its antigen specificity is not known. The sample holds no much larger clone one base away, and base qualities are not on file.

Receptors were amplified or captured by the immunoSEQ multiplex PCR assay. Imported from immuneACCESS, the table was reduced by TCRdb to in-frame sequences with V and J called. These copies leave out some clones; in studies compared against another copy, an unresolved V gene accounts for under half, and the cause of the remainder is not known. This sample gives 50,000 to 60,000 clones in total; nearly 70% of them show up just once. The top ten hold roughly 4.4% of the sample. Patients with melanoma were used as donors. From a lookup of the germline V gene, CDR1 and CDR2 are MNHNS and SASEGT. V is reduced by 10 bases and J by 4 bases, leaving a spacing of 19 bases between them. The CDR3 runs 14 residues from the cysteine to the phenylalanine. The DNA shown is the 42-base CDR3, in frame from base 1.

This sequence uses TRBV6-1 and TRBJ1-2, with the D gene uncertain. The sample consisted of tumor tissue. The receptor was isolated from a human donor with melanoma. The CDR3 amino acid sequence is: CATSAEGNAYGYTF. At the DNA level, the sequence is TGTGCCACCTCGGCTGAAGGGAACGCCTATGGCTACACCTTC.